The 5 T cell receptor beta chains below all came from one sample that was sequenced in a study of blood T cell repertoires in COVID-19 (dated by TCRdb to 2018 to 2021). Receptor amplification or capture employed the immunoSEQ multiplex PCR assay. TCRdb obtained this table from immuneACCESS and retained in-frame rearrangements with V and J assigned. These tables miss some clones; where compared with another copy, unresolved V genes account for less than half of the shortfall, and the remainder is unexplained. Here the sample has about 41,000 clones; approximately 80% occur a single time. The ten largest clonotypes hold roughly 40% of the sample. The sample comprised peripheral blood. The receptor source for this set is a woman older than 75 with acute or convalescent COVID-19.

The rearrangement links TRBV5-1 to TRBJ1-4; a possible D gene is TRBD1 (6 bases). Germline V gene lookup returns CDR1 SGHRS and CDR2 YFSETQ. V gave up 7 bases and J gave up 0 bases, with 10 bases separating them. This CDR3 spans 14 amino acids. Written as DNA, the CDR3 is TGCGCCAGCCGGACAGTAGCAACTAATGAAAAACTGTTTTTT. Amino acids: CASRTVATNEKLFF.

This clone ranks as medium-sized. The rearrangement links TRBV27 to TRBJ1-1; D perhaps matches TRBD1 (6 bases). Germline CDR1 is MNHEY and CDR2 is SMNVEV (reference sequence). CDR3 length equals 14 residues. V gave up 4 bases and J gave up 1 base, with 10 bases separating them. The chain's CDR3 is CASSWSRGNTEAFF. CDR3 nucleotides: TGTGCCAGCAGTTGGAGCAGGGGGAACACTGAAGCTTTCTTT.

The chain carries TRBV7-9 and TRBJ1-1; TRBD1 agrees at 7 bases. The CDR3 consists of 16 residues. Germline V gene sequence: CDR1 SEHNR, CDR2 FQNEAQ (reference sequence). V lost 4 bases to trimming and J lost 3 bases; unmatched junction nucleotides: 11. CDR3 coding DNA: TGTGCCAGCAGCTCTACACAACGTGGACAGGACACTGAAGCTTTCTTT. Translated, it gives CASSSTQRGQDTEAFF.

A few counts support this clone. The rearrangement links TRBV7-9 to TRBJ2-2; D is possibly TRBD2 (5 bases). CDR1 is SEHNR, CDR2 FQNEAQ, per germline (reference sequence). With 1 base removed from V and 3 bases from J, the gap between germline ends came to 15 bases. The CDR3 runs 17 residues. CDR3 DNA: TGTGCCAGCAGCTTAGTTCATCGGGGAGACGACACCGGGGAGCTGTTTTTT. This gives the protein CASSLVHRGDDTGELFF.

This chain links TRBV6-2 or TRBV6-3 with TRBJ2-7; D might be TRBD1 (5 bases). Germline CDR1 reads MNHEY; CDR2 reads SVGEGT. Trimming took 2 bases from V and 3 from J, leaving 8 bases between them. The CDR3 loop spans 13 amino acids. CDR3 sequence (DNA): TGTGCCAGCAGTTACCTGACAGTCTACGAGCAGTACTTC. Translated, it gives CASSYLTVYEQYF.